The next 5 T cell receptor beta chains were all read from a single sample in a study of T-cell reconstitution after alpha-beta-depleted transplantation in children. A TCRbeta library incorporating unique molecular identifiers was prepared. MiXCR, run by TCRdb on the PCR reads, gives a single entry per CDR3 protein. There are nearly 550,000 distinct CDR3 sequences in the sample; approximately 16% occur only once, and roughly 3.3% lies in the top ten. The source material was PBMCs from the stem cell graft donor, sampled from the stem cell graft. The origin of the receptors is a human donor who donated a stem cell graft to a child with acute lymphoblastic leukemia.

The chain has TRBV9 and TRBJ2-5; the D gene is possibly TRBD2 (6 bases). Germline loops: CDR1 SGDLS, CDR2 YYNGEE. V shed 0 bases and J shed 5 bases, with 14 bases lying between them. This CDR3 region has 15 residues. CDR3 DNA sequence: TGTGCCAGCAGCGTAGGCGGGACCGTACGGGAGACCCAGTACTTC. It translates to CASSVGGTVRETQYF.

There are a few counts of this clonotype. V usage is TRBV5-1 and J usage is TRBJ1-1; tentatively, D is TRBD1 (6 bases). Per the germline V gene, CDR1 is SGHRS and CDR2 is YFSETQ. Deletions cut 3 bases from V and 1 base from J, with 16 bases between. This CDR3 contains 16 residues. The CDR3 protein is CASSSTWGAANTEAFF. As DNA, the CDR3 is TGCGCCAGCAGCTCTACGTGGGGGGCAGCGAACACTGAAGCTTTCTTT. Variable domain in full (rest from reference TRBV5-1 and TRBJ1-1): KAGVTQTPRYLIKTRGQQVTLSCSPISGHRSVSWYQQTPGQGLQFLFEYFSETQRNKGNFPGRFSGRQFSNSRSEMNVSTLELGDSALYLCASSSTWGAANTEAFFGQGTRLTVV.

This clonotype was counted between two and nine times. The gene calls are TRBV19 and TRBJ2-7, with 8 bases matching TRBD1. CDR1 is LNHDA and CDR2 is SQIVND in the germline V gene (reference sequence). The CDR3 totals 15 residues. V trimming: 3 bases; J trimming: 1 base; junction bases outside the gene matches: 5. In nucleotides, the CDR3 is TGTGCCAGTAGTATGACCGGGACAGGTTCCTACGAGCAGTACTTC. It yields the protein CASSMTGTGSYEQYF.

Remarks on this clonotype: One end of the junction does not line up with germline, which may come from a read error. This sequence joins TRBV4-2 and TRBJ2-1; 7 bases map to TRBD2. The CDR3 loop spans 15 amino acids. CDR1 is LGHNA and CDR2 is YNFKEQ in the germline V gene. CDR3 in DNA: TGTGCCAGCAGCCAAGAATCGGGACTACGAGAAGAGTCGGTCTTC. Translated, it gives CASSQESGLREESVF.

CDR3 sequence: CAGRGRSLNEQFF. CDR3 DNA sequence: TGTGCCGGAAGGGGACGTTCGCTAAATGAGCAGTTCTTC. The V call is TRBV7-9, the J call TRBJ2-1; either TRBD1 or TRBD2 may supply D (5 bases each). The CDR3 totals 13 residues. V lost 11 bases and J 7 bases, leaving 18 bases between the germline ends. Germline loops: CDR1 SEHNR, CDR2 FQNEAQ (reference sequence).